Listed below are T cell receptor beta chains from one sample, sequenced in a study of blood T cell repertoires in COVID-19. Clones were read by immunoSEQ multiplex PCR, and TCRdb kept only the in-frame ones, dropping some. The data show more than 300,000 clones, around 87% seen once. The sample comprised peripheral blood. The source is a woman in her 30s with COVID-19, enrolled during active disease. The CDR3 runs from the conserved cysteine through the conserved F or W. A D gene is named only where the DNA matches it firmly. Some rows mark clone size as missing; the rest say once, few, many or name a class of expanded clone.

CDR3: CASSTGQSNQPQHF
DNA: TGTGCCAGCTCCACGGGACAAAGCAATCAGCCCCAGCATTTT
size: .
V: TRBV18
J: TRBJ1-5
D: .
length: 14

CDR3: CASSLDLEGLVYEQYF
DNA: TGTGCCAGCAGCTTGGACTTGGAGGGCCTTGTGTACGAGCAGTACTTC
size: .
V: TRBV5-6
J: TRBJ2-7
D: .
length: 16

CDR3: CASSDPPGRGNSPLHF
DNA: TGTGCCAGCAGTGACCCCCCGGGCAGGGGGAATTCACCCCTCCACTTT
size: .
V: TRBV6-1
J: TRBJ1-6
D: TRBD1
length: 16

CDR3: CAISRDRGPGADTQYF
DNA: TGTGCCATCAGTCGGGACAGGGGGCCTGGTGCAGATACGCAGTATTTT
size: once
V: TRBV10-3
J: TRBJ2-3
D: TRBD1
length: 16

CDR3: CASSIRENYEQYF
DNA: TGTGCCAGCAGTATCCGGGAAAACTACGAGCAGTACTTC
size: .
V: TRBV6-5
J: TRBJ2-7
D: .
length: 13

CDR3: CASSPSGELFF
DNA: TGTGCCAGCAGCCCCAGCGGGGAGCTGTTTTTT
size: few
V: TRBV12-3/TRBV12-4
J: TRBJ2-2
D: .
length: 11

CDR3: CASSFRTSVESTDTQYF
DNA: TGTGCCAGCAGCTTCCGGACTAGCGTAGAAAGCACAGATACGCAGTATTTT
size: .
V: TRBV7-6
J: TRBJ2-3
D: TRBD2
length: 17

CDR3: CASSETHQTDTQYF
DNA: TGTGCCAGCAGTGAAACCCACCAGACAGATACGCAGTATTTT
size: once
V: TRBV2
J: TRBJ2-3
D: .
length: 14

CDR3: CASSRWDSTYEQYF
DNA: TGTGCCAGCAGTAGGTGGGACAGTACCTACGAGCAGTACTTC
size: .
V: TRBV27
J: TRBJ2-7
D: TRBD1
length: 14

CDR3: CASSYGGSVSEQYF
DNA: TGTGCCAGCAGTTATGGCGGGAGTGTCTCCGAGCAGTACTTC
size: .
V: TRBV27
J: TRBJ2-7
D: TRBD2
length: 14